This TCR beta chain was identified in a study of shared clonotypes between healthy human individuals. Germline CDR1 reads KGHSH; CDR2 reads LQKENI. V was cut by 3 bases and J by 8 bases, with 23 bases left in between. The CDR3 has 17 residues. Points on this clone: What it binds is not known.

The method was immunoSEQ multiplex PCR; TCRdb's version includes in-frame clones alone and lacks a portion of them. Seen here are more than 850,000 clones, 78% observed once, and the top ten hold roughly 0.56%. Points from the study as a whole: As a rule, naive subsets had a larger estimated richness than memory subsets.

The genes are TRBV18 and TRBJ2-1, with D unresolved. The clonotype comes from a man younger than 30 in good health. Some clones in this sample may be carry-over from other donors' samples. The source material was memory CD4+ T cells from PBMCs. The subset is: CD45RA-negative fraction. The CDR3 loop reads CASSPWLGSPKIDEQFF. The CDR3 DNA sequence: TGTGCCAGCTCACCGTGGTTAGGGTCCCCGAAAATCGATGAGCAGTTCTTC.